These T cell receptor beta chains were read from a single sample in a study of cytomegalovirus exposure and HLA in healthy donors. Profiled with immunoSEQ multiplex PCR; TCRdb holds only in-frame clones, not every one. The sample holds 65,000 to 85,000 clones, over 9.5% seen once. What was sequenced was PBMCs. These receptors were obtained from a man in his 60s in good health and CMV-seropositive. Each CDR3 is given with its conserved first and last residue. D genes are given only for firm matches. A row's size may be missing; if present it is once, few, many or a size class.

D gene: TRBD1
J gene: TRBJ2-5
clone size: -
V gene: TRBV18
CDR3 DNA: TGTGCCAGCTCACCGACAGGGGGTGAGACCCAGTACTTC
CDR3 protein: CASSPTGGETQYF

D gene: -
J gene: TRBJ1-1
clone size: few
V gene: TRBV5-8
CDR3 DNA: TGTGCCAGCAGCTTGGGTGTAGGGGTCACTGAAGCTTTCTTT
CDR3 protein: CASSLGVGVTEAFF

D gene: -
J gene: TRBJ1-1
clone size: few
V gene: TRBV27
CDR3 DNA: TGTGCCAGCAGTGGGGGGGAGGTTGGGGAGAAAGCTTTCTTT
CDR3 protein: CASSGGEVGEKAFF

D gene: -
J gene: TRBJ2-3
clone size: few
V gene: TRBV27
CDR3 DNA: TGTGCCAGTTCGGGAGCATCTGATACGCAGTATTTT
CDR3 protein: CASSGASDTQYF

D gene: TRBD1
J gene: TRBJ2-7
clone size: few
V gene: TRBV19
CDR3 DNA: TGTGCCAGTAGTGCCAGACAGGGGCCCTACGAGCAGTACTTC
CDR3 protein: CASSARQGPYEQYF

D gene: TRBD1
J gene: TRBJ1-3
clone size: -
V gene: TRBV7-9
CDR3 DNA: TGTGCCAGCGAGCGACAGGGAGATGGTGGAAACACCATATATTTT
CDR3 protein: CASERQGDGGNTIYF

D gene: -
J gene: TRBJ2-7
clone size: few
V gene: TRBV27
CDR3 DNA: TGTGCCAGCAGTTTCGGGACATCCCCCTACGAGCAGTACTTC
CDR3 protein: CASSFGTSPYEQYF

D gene: TRBD2
J gene: TRBJ2-7
clone size: few
V gene: TRBV10-3
CDR3 DNA: TGTGCCATCAGTGAAGGGACTAGCGGATACTACGAGCAGTACTTC
CDR3 protein: CAISEGTSGYYEQYF

D gene: TRBD1
J gene: TRBJ1-3
clone size: -
V gene: TRBV9
CDR3 DNA: TGTGCCAGCAGCGTAGATGGAGAAGACAGGGCCTCCTCTGGAAACACCATATATTTT
CDR3 protein: CASSVDGEDRASSGNTIYF

D gene: -
J gene: TRBJ2-2
clone size: -
V gene: TRBV9
CDR3 DNA: TGTGCCAGCAGCGTAGGAGGGGGCACCGGGGAGCTGTTTTTT
CDR3 protein: CASSVGGGTGELFF

D gene: TRBD1
J gene: TRBJ1-5
clone size: few
V gene: TRBV30
CDR3 DNA: TGTGCCTGGAGCGTGACAGGGAAGCATCAGCCCCAGCATTTT
CDR3 protein: CAWSVTGKHQPQHF

D gene: TRBD2
J gene: TRBJ2-2
clone size: few
V gene: TRBV19
CDR3 DNA: TGTGCCAGTAGTATAGGACTAGCGGGAGGCACCGGGGAGCTGTTTTTT
CDR3 protein: CASSIGLAGGTGELFF

D gene: -
J gene: TRBJ1-1
clone size: -
V gene: TRBV30
CDR3 DNA: TGTGCCTGGAGACGGCGGGACACTGAAGCTTTCTTT
CDR3 protein: CAWRRRDTEAFF

D gene: -
J gene: TRBJ2-2
clone size: few
V gene: TRBV10-1
CDR3 DNA: TGCGCCAGCACCCCGGGACTGGACACCGGGGAGCTGTTTTTT
CDR3 protein: CASTPGLDTGELFF

D gene: TRBD2
J gene: TRBJ2-7
clone size: few
V gene: TRBV29-1
CDR3 DNA: TGCAGCGTCCTGAAACTAGCGGGAGTCTCCTACGAGCAGTACTTC
CDR3 protein: CSVLKLAGVSYEQYF

D gene: -
J gene: TRBJ1-2
clone size: -
V gene: TRBV18
CDR3 DNA: TGTGCCAGCTCACCCCAGGGGAAGGGTGGCTACACCTTC
CDR3 protein: CASSPQGKGGYTF

D gene: -
J gene: TRBJ1-4
clone size: -
V gene: TRBV4-2
CDR3 DNA: TGTGCCACTGGACAGAATAATGAAAAACTGTTTTTT
CDR3 protein: CATGQNNEKLFF

D gene: TRBD1
J gene: TRBJ2-3
clone size: -
V gene: TRBV6-5
CDR3 DNA: TGTGCCAGCAGACCGGGGACAGCAGATACGCAGTATTTT
CDR3 protein: CASRPGTADTQYF

D gene: -
J gene: TRBJ1-1
clone size: -
V gene: TRBV5-6
CDR3 DNA: TGTGCCAGCAGCTCCAGGGGTGACCCTGAAGCTTTCTTT
CDR3 protein: CASSSRGDPEAFF

D gene: TRBD2
J gene: TRBJ2-5
clone size: few
V gene: TRBV2
CDR3 DNA: TGTGCCAGCAGTGAGGGTAGCGGGGGCGGAGAGACCCAGTACTTC
CDR3 protein: CASSEGSGGGETQYF

D gene: -
J gene: TRBJ1-3
clone size: few
V gene: TRBV5-1
CDR3 DNA: TGCGCCAGCAGCTTGGCCGGAGACAGCTCTGGAAACACCATATATTTT
CDR3 protein: CASSLAGDSSGNTIYF

D gene: -
J gene: TRBJ2-5
clone size: few
V gene: TRBV10-3
CDR3 DNA: TGTGCCATCAGTGACAGGTTCGAGGAGACCCAGTACTTC
CDR3 protein: CAISDRFEETQYF

D gene: TRBD2
J gene: TRBJ2-2
clone size: few
V gene: TRBV5-1
CDR3 DNA: TGCGCCAGCAGCTTGGACGAGGCGGGGGAGCTGTTTTTC
CDR3 protein: CASSLDEAGELFF

D gene: TRBD1
J gene: TRBJ1-1
clone size: few
V gene: TRBV5-1
CDR3 DNA: TGCGCCAGCAGCGGCGGCGAGGGACAGTTGAACACTGAAGCTTTCTTT
CDR3 protein: CASSGGEGQLNTEAFF

D gene: TRBD1
J gene: TRBJ1-4
clone size: few
V gene: TRBV28
CDR3 DNA: TGTGCCAGCAGTCCCTCCGGGACAGGGAATGAAAAACTGTTTTTT
CDR3 protein: CASSPSGTGNEKLFF

D gene: -
J gene: TRBJ2-7
clone size: -
V gene: TRBV27
CDR3 DNA: TGTGCCAGCGGACTAAAGAAGTTCGGCGCATACGAGCAGTACTTC
CDR3 protein: CASGLKKFGAYEQYF

D gene: -
J gene: TRBJ1-1
clone size: -
V gene: TRBV19
CDR3 DNA: TGTGCCAGTAGGTCCTTTGGGGGGACGAACACTGAAGCTTTCTTT
CDR3 protein: CASRSFGGTNTEAFF

D gene: -
J gene: TRBJ1-1
clone size: -
V gene: TRBV5-5
CDR3 DNA: TGTGCCAGCTTGGGACTTTCCAAACGGGGGAACACTGAAGCTTTCTTT
CDR3 protein: CASLGLSKRGNTEAFF

D gene: -
J gene: TRBJ2-2
clone size: few
V gene: TRBV7-9
CDR3 DNA: TGTGCCAGCAGCTTAAAAGGGAGCACAGGGAAGGCCGGGGAGCTGTTTTTT
CDR3 protein: CASSLKGSTGKAGELFF

D gene: TRBD2
J gene: TRBJ2-1
clone size: few
V gene: TRBV9
CDR3 DNA: TGTGCCAGCAGCGCGGGGCGGGGGACTAGGGCCCGTGAGCAGTTCTTC
CDR3 protein: CASSAGRGTRAREQFF

D gene: -
J gene: TRBJ2-6
clone size: few
V gene: TRBV18
CDR3 DNA: TGTGCCAGCTCACTGGCAGGGTCCTCTGGGGCCAACGTCCTGACTTTC
CDR3 protein: CASSLAGSSGANVLTF

D gene: -
J gene: TRBJ1-5
clone size: few
V gene: TRBV19
CDR3 DNA: TGTGCCAGTAGATCGGGTGGTGGGGCCAATCAGCCCCAGCATTTT
CDR3 protein: CASRSGGGANQPQHF

D gene: TRBD1
J gene: TRBJ1-5
clone size: few
V gene: TRBV28
CDR3 DNA: TGTGCCAGCAGATCCAAGAAACAGGGGGCACGACAGCCCCAGCATTTT
CDR3 protein: CASRSKKQGARQPQHF

D gene: -
J gene: TRBJ2-5
clone size: few
V gene: TRBV19
CDR3 DNA: TGTGCCAGTAGCAGACAGACGGATACGGAGACCCAGTACTTC
CDR3 protein: CASSRQTDTETQYF

D gene: TRBD2
J gene: TRBJ2-3
clone size: -
V gene: TRBV19
CDR3 DNA: TGTGCCAGTAGTTTCGCTCGGACTAGCGGCACAGATACGCAGTATTTT
CDR3 protein: CASSFARTSGTDTQYF

D gene: -
J gene: TRBJ2-1
clone size: few
V gene: TRBV30
CDR3 DNA: TGTGCCTGGACTTGGGATAGCGTCTCCTACAATGAGCAGTTCTTC
CDR3 protein: CAWTWDSVSYNEQFF

D gene: -
J gene: TRBJ2-3
clone size: -
V gene: TRBV6-1
CDR3 DNA: TGTGCCAGCAGAGCGGAGAGGGGGACAGATACGCAGTATTTT
CDR3 protein: CASRAERGTDTQYF

D gene: -
J gene: TRBJ2-3
clone size: -
V gene: TRBV5-1
CDR3 DNA: TGCGCCAGCAGCCTGACTAGTAGCACAGATACGCAGTATTTT
CDR3 protein: CASSLTSSTDTQYF

D gene: -
J gene: TRBJ2-5
clone size: few
V gene: TRBV19
CDR3 DNA: TGTGCCAGTAGTAGGTTCGCGCGGGGACTTTTAGAGACCCAGTACTTC
CDR3 protein: CASSRFARGLLETQYF

D gene: TRBD2
J gene: TRBJ2-6
clone size: -
V gene: TRBV9
CDR3 DNA: TGTGCCAGCAGCGTGCTGGGCGGGAGCTCTGGGGCCAACGTCCTGACTTTC
CDR3 protein: CASSVLGGSSGANVLTF

D gene: -
J gene: TRBJ1-1
clone size: few
V gene: TRBV2
CDR3 DNA: TGTGCCAGCAGTCAGGGGAGAACCACTGAAGCTTTCTTT
CDR3 protein: CASSQGRTTEAFF

D gene: -
J gene: TRBJ2-3
clone size: -
V gene: TRBV6-4
CDR3 DNA: TGTGCCAGCAAAGCAGGGACATTTTCAGATACGCAGTATTTT
CDR3 protein: CASKAGTFSDTQYF

D gene: -
J gene: TRBJ1-6
clone size: few
V gene: TRBV11-2
CDR3 DNA: TGTGCCAGCAGCCCTTATAATTCACCCCTCCACTTT
CDR3 protein: CASSPYNSPLHF

D gene: TRBD1
J gene: TRBJ2-1
clone size: few
V gene: TRBV28
CDR3 DNA: TGTGCCACCCATCAATCCCGGACAGGGGGTGTAAATGAGCAGTTCTTC
CDR3 protein: CATHQSRTGGVNEQFF

D gene: -
J gene: TRBJ1-5
clone size: -
V gene: TRBV7-2
CDR3 DNA: TGTGCCAGCAGCTCGACAGGAGTTGGTCAGCCCCAGCATTTT
CDR3 protein: CASSSTGVGQPQHF